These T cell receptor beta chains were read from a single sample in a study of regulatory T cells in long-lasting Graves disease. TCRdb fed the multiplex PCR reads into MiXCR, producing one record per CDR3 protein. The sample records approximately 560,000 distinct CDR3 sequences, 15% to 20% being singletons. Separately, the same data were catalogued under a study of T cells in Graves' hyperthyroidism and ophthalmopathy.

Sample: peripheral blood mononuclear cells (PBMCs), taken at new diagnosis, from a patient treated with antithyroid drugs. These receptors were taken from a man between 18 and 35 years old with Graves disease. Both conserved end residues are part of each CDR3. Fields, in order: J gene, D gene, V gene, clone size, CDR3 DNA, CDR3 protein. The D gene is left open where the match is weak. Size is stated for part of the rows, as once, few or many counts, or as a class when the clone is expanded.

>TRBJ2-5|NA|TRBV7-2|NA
TGTGCCAGCAGCTTAGGTTCCGCGACCCAAGAGACCCAGTACTTC
CASSLGSATQETQYF
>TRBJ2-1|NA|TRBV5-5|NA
TGTGCCAGCAGCTTGAGACACAGGGCCACCAACAATGAGCAGTTCTTC
CASSLRHRATNNEQFF
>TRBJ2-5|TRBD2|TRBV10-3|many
TGTGCCATCAGGGGAGCGGGAGGCCGGGAGACCCAGTACTTC
CAIRGAGGRETQYF
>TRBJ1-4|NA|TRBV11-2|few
TGTGCCAGCAGCCTCGGGCAGGGGCGAGTGGGTAATGAAAAACTGTTTTTT
CASSLGQGRVGNEKLFF
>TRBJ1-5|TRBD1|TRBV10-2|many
TGCGCCAGGCCCCGGGACAGGAATCAGCCCCAGCATTTT
CARPRDRNQPQHF
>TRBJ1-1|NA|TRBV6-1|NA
TGTGCCAGCAGGCCTTTGGTGATGAACACTGAAGCTTTCTTT
CASRPLVMNTEAFF
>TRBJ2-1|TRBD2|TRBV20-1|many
TGCAGTGCTAATCGTCTAGCGGGAGTAGGGGAGCAGTTCTTC
CSANRLAGVGEQFF
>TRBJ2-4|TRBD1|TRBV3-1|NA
TGTGCCAGCAGCCAGGGGACAGGTGACTTAGCCAAAAACATTCAGTACTTC
CASSQGTGDLAKNIQYF
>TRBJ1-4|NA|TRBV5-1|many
TGCGCCAGCAGCCCCACGGGTACTAATGAAAAACTGTTTTTT
CASSPTGTNEKLFF
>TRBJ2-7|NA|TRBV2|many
TGTGCCAGCAGTTCGAGACAGAACTACGAGCAGTACTTC
CASSSRQNYEQYF
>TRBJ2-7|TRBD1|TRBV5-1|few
TGCGCCAGCACCAGAACCGGGACAGGGGAAGAGCAGTACTTC
CASTRTGTGEEQYF
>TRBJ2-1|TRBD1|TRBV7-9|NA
TGTGCCAGCAGCCCGCCGGGACAGGCCTACAATGAGCAGTTCTTC
CASSPPGQAYNEQFF
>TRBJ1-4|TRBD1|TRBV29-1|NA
TGCAGCGTTGACACCTCCGGACAGGGGTTAGAACTGTTTTTT
CSVDTSGQGLELFF
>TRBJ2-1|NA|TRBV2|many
TGTGCCAGCAGCCAAGATAATGAGCAGTTCTTC
CASSQDNEQFF
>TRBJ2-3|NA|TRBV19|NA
TGTGCCAGTAGTAGAGCCCTCCTTCTTGACAGGACGACAGGCAGCACAGATACGCAGTATTTT
CASSRALLLDRTTGSTDTQYF
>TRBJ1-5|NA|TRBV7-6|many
TGTGCCAGCAGCCCGGGCCCCGACAGGAATCAGCCCCAGCATTTT
CASSPGPDRNQPQHF
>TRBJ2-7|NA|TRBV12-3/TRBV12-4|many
TGTGCCAGCGGCCTAGCGAAGGGCTACGAGCAGTACTTC
CASGLAKGYEQYF
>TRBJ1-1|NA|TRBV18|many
TGTGCCAGCTCAATCGGGTTTGGGAACACTGAAGCTTTCTTT
CASSIGFGNTEAFF
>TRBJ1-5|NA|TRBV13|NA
TGTGCCAGCAGCTTAGAACAAGGGTTGCCCCGGCAGCCCCAGCATTTT
CASSLEQGLPRQPQHF
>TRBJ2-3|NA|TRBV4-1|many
TGCGCCAGCAGCTCCCCCCAAGATACGCAGTATTTT
CASSSPQDTQYF
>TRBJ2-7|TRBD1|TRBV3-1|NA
TGTGCCAGCAGCCAAGAGTTGGTGAGACAGGGAAGCTCCTACGAGCAGTACTTC
CASSQELVRQGSSYEQYF
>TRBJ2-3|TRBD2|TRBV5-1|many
TGCGCCAGCAGACTCGGACTAGCGACTAGCACAGATACGCAGTATTTT
CASRLGLATSTDTQYF
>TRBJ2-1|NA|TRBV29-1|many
TGCAGCGTTGATTGGGCGGGCCTCGGAAATGAGCAGTTCTTC
CSVDWAGLGNEQFF
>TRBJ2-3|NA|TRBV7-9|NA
TGTGCCAGCAGCCCCCCTGGGGGGGGCGAGACAGATACGCAGTATTTT
CASSPPGGGETDTQYF
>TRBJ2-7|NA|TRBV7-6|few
TGTGCCAGCAGCTTAGCCGGGGAGGTCGAGCAGTACTTC
CASSLAGEVEQYF
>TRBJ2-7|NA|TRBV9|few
TGTGCCAGCGGTGGCGGGGCAGGGAGTTTTTACGAGCAGTACTTC
CASGGGAGSFYEQYF
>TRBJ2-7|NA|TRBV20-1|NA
TGCAGTGCTAGAGAGATAAGATCCTACGAGCAGTACTTC
CSAREIRSYEQYF
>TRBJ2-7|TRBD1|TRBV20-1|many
TGCAGTGCTTCAAACAGGGGGCTCTCCTACGAGCAGTACTTC
CSASNRGLSYEQYF
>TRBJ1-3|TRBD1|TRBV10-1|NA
TGCGCCAGCATCATAGACGACAGGGGGCCCTCTGGAAACACCATATATTTT
CASIIDDRGPSGNTIYF
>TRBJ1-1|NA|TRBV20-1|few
TGCAGTGCTATGGGCGTAGGGGGAACTGAAGCTTTCTTT
CSAMGVGGTEAFF
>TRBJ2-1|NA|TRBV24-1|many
TGTGCCACCAGTGACTCAGGGGGACTCTCCTACAATGAGCAGTTCTTC
CATSDSGGLSYNEQFF
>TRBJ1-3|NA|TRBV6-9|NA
TGTGCCAGCAGTTACGGAGGGGCTGCGGGAAACACCATATATTTT
CASSYGGAAGNTIYF
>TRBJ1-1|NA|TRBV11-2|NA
TGTGCCAGCAGACACCCCGGGACCCAGGATGACATGAACACTGAAGCTTTCTTT
CASRHPGTQDDMNTEAFF
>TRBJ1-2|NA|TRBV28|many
TGTGCCAGCAGTTTTTGGGGCAGAGCTAACTATGGCTACACCTTC
CASSFWGRANYGYTF
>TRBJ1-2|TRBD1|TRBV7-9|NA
TGTGCCAGCAGCTTACAGGGGGCGCAAGGCTACACCTTC
CASSLQGAQGYTF
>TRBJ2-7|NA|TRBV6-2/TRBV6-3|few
TGTGCCAGCAGTGAGTGGGTTAGCTCCTACGAGCAGTACTTC
CASSEWVSSYEQYF
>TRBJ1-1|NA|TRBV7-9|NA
TGTGCCAGCAGCGAGACCCCGGGGGGGCTCGGGGGCACTGAAGCTTTCTTT
CASSETPGGLGGTEAFF
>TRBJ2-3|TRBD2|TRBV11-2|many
TGTGCCAGCAGCTGGACGACTAGCTACACAGATACGCAGTATTTT
CASSWTTSYTDTQYF
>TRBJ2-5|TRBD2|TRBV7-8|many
TGTGCCAGCAGCCCCCGACTAGCGGGTAATTTGGAGACCCAGTACTTC
CASSPRLAGNLETQYF
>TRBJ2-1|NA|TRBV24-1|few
TGTGCCACCAGGCCTCGGGATTCGAATGAGCAGTTCTTC
CATRPRDSNEQFF